The rows below give T cell receptor beta chains drawn from one sample of a study of T cell responses to AZD1222 COVID-19 vaccine. Sequenced by immunoSEQ multiplex PCR; TCRdb stores in-frame clones only, minus some. The sample holds some 150,000 clones, 85% to 95% seen once. The specimen was peripheral blood, collected on day 0 of AZD1222 vaccination. The origin of the receptors is an adult in good health. Both conserved end residues are part of each CDR3. D genes are given only for firm matches. Expanded clones get a size class; other rows say once, few or many, or leave the size out.

CDR3aa: CSATRGNGYTF; CDR3nt: TGCAGTGCTACCAGGGGTAATGGCTACACCTTC; d_gene: NA; abundance: NA; v_gene: TRBV20-1; j_gene: TRBJ1-2
CDR3aa: CASSPGQGYYEQYF; CDR3nt: TGTGCCAGCAGCCCAGGACAGGGGTACTACGAGCAGTACTTC; d_gene: TRBD1; abundance: NA; v_gene: TRBV3-1/TRBV3-2; j_gene: TRBJ2-7
CDR3aa: CATTFGAGSISNQPQHF; CDR3nt: TGTGCCACCACATTTGGGGCAGGTTCGATAAGCAATCAGCCCCAGCATTTT; d_gene: NA; abundance: NA; v_gene: TRBV19; j_gene: TRBJ1-5
CDR3aa: CASSDQGVTEAFF; CDR3nt: TGTGCCAGCAGTGATCAGGGTGTCACTGAAGCTTTCTTT; d_gene: NA; abundance: NA; v_gene: TRBV2; j_gene: TRBJ1-1
CDR3aa: CASSSGFTNTEAFF; CDR3nt: TGTGCCAGCAGCTCGGGATTTACGAACACTGAAGCTTTCTTT; d_gene: NA; abundance: NA; v_gene: TRBV5-5; j_gene: TRBJ1-1
CDR3aa: CASSIGLGRTEAFF; CDR3nt: TGTGCCAGTAGTATAGGGTTGGGGCGGACAGAAGCTTTCTTT; d_gene: NA; abundance: NA; v_gene: TRBV19; j_gene: TRBJ1-1
CDR3aa: CATSAASSYEQYF; CDR3nt: TGTGCCACCAGTGCTGCTAGCTCCTACGAGCAGTACTTC; d_gene: NA; abundance: once; v_gene: TRBV24-1; j_gene: TRBJ2-7
CDR3aa: CASSIRQGSYGYTF; CDR3nt: TGTGCCAGTAGTATCCGACAGGGGAGCTATGGCTACACCTTC; d_gene: TRBD1; abundance: NA; v_gene: TRBV19; j_gene: TRBJ1-2
CDR3aa: CASSPDYGYTF; CDR3nt: TGTGCCAGCTCACCGGACTATGGCTACACCTTC; d_gene: NA; abundance: NA; v_gene: TRBV18; j_gene: TRBJ1-2
CDR3aa: CASSFSDPLHGYTF; CDR3nt: TGTGCCAGCAGCTTTTCGGATCCCTTACATGGCTACACCTTC; d_gene: NA; abundance: NA; v_gene: TRBV7-9; j_gene: TRBJ1-2
CDR3aa: CASSEGRLEVQPQHF; CDR3nt: TGTGCCAGCAGTGAAGGGAGGCTGGAAGTTCAGCCCCAGCATTTT; d_gene: NA; abundance: few; v_gene: TRBV6-1; j_gene: TRBJ1-5